The source of this T cell receptor (beta chain) is a study of blood T cell repertoires in COVID-19. This clone is a singleton in its sample. Some clones are missing from TCRdb's copy, which holds only in-frame ones; the method was immunoSEQ multiplex PCR. The repertoire holds roughly 50,000 clones, with 80% to 85% as singletons. Germline values: CDR1 MGHRA, CDR2 YSYEKL. The CDR3 is made up of 13 amino acids. Trimming shortened V by 4 bases and J by 8 bases, and 11 bases separated the two germline ends. The sequenced sample consisted of peripheral blood. The TCR comes from a man between 65 and 85 years old with acute or convalescent COVID-19. V gene TRBV4-1 combines with J gene TRBJ1-4; D not certain. CDR3 nucleotides: TGCGCCAGCAGCCCCTACAGCGGCGAAAAACTGTTTTTT. The encoded protein is CASSPYSGEKLFF.